Included here is one T cell receptor beta chain sequence, with context. Its binding antigen is unknown. It has no much larger one-base neighbor in the sample; base qualities were not kept. The entry originates in a study of T cell changes during pregnancy in multiple sclerosis (dated by TCRdb to about 2019). Regarding the study in general: The study examined how the T cell repertoire changed over the course of pregnancy in women with multiple sclerosis.

Libraries were made using the immunoSEQ multiplex PCR assay. TCRdb provides this immuneACCESS table in a form limited to in-frame rearrangements. Some clones are lacking; in checked studies, under half of them reflect an unresolved V gene, and why the rest are absent is not known. The sample table holds more than 10,000 clones, of which about nine tenths were seen once. About 8.1% of the sample belongs to the ten largest clones. Trimming takes 1 base from V and 8 bases from J, and the germline ends sit 14 bases apart. Inclusive of the bounding cysteine and phenylalanine, the CDR3 is 14 residues long. The sequence is cut down to CDR3 DNA, 42 bases in frame from base 1. The CDR1 and CDR2 encoded by the germline V gene are SGHVS and FNYEAQ.

The clonotype comes from a female donor with multiple sclerosis, enrolled in a pregnancy study. The material sequenced was CD8+ T cells from peripheral blood mononuclear cells, taken in the first trimester of pregnancy. The rearrangement combines TRBV7-6 with TRBJ1-2; there is no confident call for the D gene. In nucleotides, the sequence is TGTGCCAGCAGCTTAGGTACAGAAGATCAGGGCTACACCTTC. Its protein product is CASSLGTEDQGYTF.